This T cell receptor beta chain was identified during a study of blood T cell repertoires in COVID-19. Study context: Samples representing acute and convalescent COVID-19 were sourced from the United States, Italy and Spain. T cells, B-cell-depleted T cells, or PBMCs provided the cDNA or gDNA that served as material.

Authors' processing steps: It was from reference gene primer amplification that nucleated cell counts were estimated. Sequencing used immunoSEQ multiplex PCR; TCRdb keeps in-frame clones, though not all of them. The DNA was the basis for D and trimming; V, J and clone size are from that table. This table holds 300,000 or so clones, around 88% found once. Trimming removed 0 bases from V and 8 bases from J, with 19 bases in between. The CDR3 length is 17 residues. Germline V gives CDR1 MGHRA, CDR2 YSYEKL. Sequenced: peripheral blood. This chain connects TRBV4-1 to TRBJ1-4; maybe TRBD1 (6 bases). This clonotype was obtained from a woman between 50 and 59 years old with acute or convalescent COVID-19. The CDR3 DNA reads TGCGCCAGCAGCCAAGATCGGACCCGTGGGGGGGCGGAAAAACTGTTTTTT. Protein sequence: CASSQDRTRGGAEKLFF.